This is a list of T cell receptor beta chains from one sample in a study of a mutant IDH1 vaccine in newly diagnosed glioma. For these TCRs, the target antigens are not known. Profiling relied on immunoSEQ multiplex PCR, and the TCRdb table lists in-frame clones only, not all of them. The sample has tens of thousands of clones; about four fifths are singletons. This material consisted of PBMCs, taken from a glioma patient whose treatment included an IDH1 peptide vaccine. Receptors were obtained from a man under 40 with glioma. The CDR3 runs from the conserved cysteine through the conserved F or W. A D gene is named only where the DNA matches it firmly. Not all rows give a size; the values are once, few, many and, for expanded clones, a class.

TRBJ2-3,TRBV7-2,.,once,TGTGCCAGCAGCTTAGCGCGACGCGATACGCAGTATTTT,CASSLARRDTQYF
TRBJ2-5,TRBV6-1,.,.,TGTGCCAGCACCGAGGCCGTGGGGCAAGAGACCCAGTACTTC,CASTEAVGQETQYF
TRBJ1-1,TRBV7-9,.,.,TGTGCCAGCAGCTTAGGGGCCACGACTGAAGCTTTCTTT,CASSLGATTEAFF
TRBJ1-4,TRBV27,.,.,TGTGCCAGCAGCCCGACCGGGGGGACTAATGAAAAACTGTTTTTT,CASSPTGGTNEKLFF
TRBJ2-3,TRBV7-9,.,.,TGTGCCAGCAGCCCAGGAGGGAGCACAGATACGCAGTATTTT,CASSPGGSTDTQYF
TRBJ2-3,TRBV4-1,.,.,TGCGCCAGCAGCCTAAGCAGCCTCGGGGGCACAGATACGCAGTATTTT,CASSLSSLGGTDTQYF
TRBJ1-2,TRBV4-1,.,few,TGCGCCAGCAGCCACGACGGAGGAAACTATGGCTACACCTTC,CASSHDGGNYGYTF
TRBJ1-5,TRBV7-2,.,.,TGTGCCAGCAGCTTAAGAGCGGGACTTAATCAGCCCCAGCATTTT,CASSLRAGLNQPQHF
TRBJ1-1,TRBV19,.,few,TGTGCCAGTAGACACCTCGGGGGAGAAGCTTTCTTT,CASRHLGGEAFF
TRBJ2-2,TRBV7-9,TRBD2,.,TGTGCCAGCAGCCAAAGGACTAGCGGGAGAACCGGGGAGCTGTTTTTT,CASSQRTSGRTGELFF
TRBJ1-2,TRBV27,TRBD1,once,TGTGCCAGCAGTCCGTTCGACAGGGGATACTATGGCTACACCTTC,CASSPFDRGYYGYTF
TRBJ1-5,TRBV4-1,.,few,TGCGCCAGCAGCCAACCAGGGGCTATCGGCAATCAGCCCCAGCATTTT,CASSQPGAIGNQPQHF
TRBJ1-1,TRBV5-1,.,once,TGCGCCAGCAGCTTCCGGCACAGCGTAATGAACACTGAAGCTTTCTTT,CASSFRHSVMNTEAFF
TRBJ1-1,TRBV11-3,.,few,TGTGCCAGCAGCTTAGCGGGGGGCGGAACTGAAGCTTTCTTT,CASSLAGGGTEAFF
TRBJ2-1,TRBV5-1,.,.,TGCGCCAGCAGCAAGGGACTCTCAGATTACAATGAGCAGTTCTTC,CASSKGLSDYNEQFF
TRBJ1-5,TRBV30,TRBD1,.,TGTGCCTGGAACCAGGGGGCTAATCAGCCCCAGCATTTT,CAWNQGANQPQHF
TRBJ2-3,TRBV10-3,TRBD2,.,TGTGCCATCAGTGAAACTAGCGGGAGAGCAGATACGCAGTATTTT,CAISETSGRADTQYF
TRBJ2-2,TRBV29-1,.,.,TGCAGCGTTGAACAGGTGGGGGACGGGGAGCTGTTTTTT,CSVEQVGDGELFF
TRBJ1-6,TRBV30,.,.,TGTGCCTGGTCCCTCTCGGGGAACTCACCCCTCCACTTT,CAWSLSGNSPLHF
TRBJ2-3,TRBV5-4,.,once,TGTGCCAGCAGCTTTTTGGGGACCTTTACGCAGTATTTT,CASSFLGTFTQYF
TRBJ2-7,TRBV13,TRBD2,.,TGTGCCAGCAGCATCGGGACTAGCGGAGTCTACGAGCAGTACTTC,CASSIGTSGVYEQYF
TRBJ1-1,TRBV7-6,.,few,TGTGCCAGCAGCCCTAACCAGGGGTTCACTGAAGCTTTCTTT,CASSPNQGFTEAFF
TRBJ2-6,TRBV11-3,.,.,TGTGCCAGCAGCGCAACAGTCCTTCACTCTGGGGCCAACGTCCTGACTTTC,CASSATVLHSGANVLTF
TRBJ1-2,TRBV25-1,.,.,TGTGCCAGCAGTGATTATGTTGGCTACACCTTC,CASSDYVGYTF
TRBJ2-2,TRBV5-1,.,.,TGCGCCAGCAGCTTGGTTTCCGGGGAGCTGTTTTTT,CASSLVSGELFF
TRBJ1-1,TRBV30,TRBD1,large,TGTGCCTGGTGGACAGGGGGCATCACTGAAGCTTTCTTT,CAWWTGGITEAFF
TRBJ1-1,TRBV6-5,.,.,TGTGCCAGCAGCGGACGTTCGAACACTGAAGCTTTCTTT,CASSGRSNTEAFF
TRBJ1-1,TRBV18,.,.,TGTGCCAGCTCAGCGCCCGGGACCCAAAGGACTGAAGCTTTCTTT,CASSAPGTQRTEAFF
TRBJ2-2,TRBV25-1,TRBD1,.,TGTGCCAGCAACAACAGGGGTGGCGGGGAGCTGTTTTTT,CASNNRGGGELFF
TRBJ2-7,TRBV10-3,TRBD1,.,TGTGCCATCGGTGCGGACAGGGGGCTTCGAGAGCAGTACTTC,CAIGADRGLREQYF
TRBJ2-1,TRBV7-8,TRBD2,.,TGTGCCAGCAGCGCGACTTGGGGGGGGCAGTTCTTC,CASSATWGGQFF
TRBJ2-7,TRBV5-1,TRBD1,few,TGCGCCAGCAGCGGGACAGTCCCCGAGCAGTACTTC,CASSGTVPEQYF
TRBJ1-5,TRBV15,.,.,TGTGCCACCAGCAGAGCCGGGGGAAGTCAGCCCCAGCATTTT,CATSRAGGSQPQHF
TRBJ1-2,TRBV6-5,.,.,TGTGCCAGCAGTTACGGGACTGTAGGCTATGGCTACACCTTC,CASSYGTVGYGYTF
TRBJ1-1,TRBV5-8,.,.,TGTGCCAGCCTCCGGCCAGCTGGGGTCACTGAAGCTTTCTTT,CASLRPAGVTEAFF
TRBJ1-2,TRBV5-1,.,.,TGCGCCAGCAGCTTGGACAGATTCTATGGCTACACCTTC,CASSLDRFYGYTF
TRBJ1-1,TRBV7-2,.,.,TGTGCCAGCAGCCTCGTGGGGGGGACCCTGAACACTGAAGCTTTCTTT,CASSLVGGTLNTEAFF
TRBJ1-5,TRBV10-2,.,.,TGCGCCAGCAGTGGTTTGGGGGGATATAGCAATCAGCCCCAGCATTTT,CASSGLGGYSNQPQHF
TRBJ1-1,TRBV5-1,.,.,TGCGCCAGCGGGGAATCAAACACTGAAGCTTTCTTT,CASGESNTEAFF
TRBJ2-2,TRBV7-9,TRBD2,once,TGTGCCAGCAGCTCCTATATCGGGAGGGCCACCACCGGGGAGCTGTTTTTT,CASSSYIGRATTGELFF
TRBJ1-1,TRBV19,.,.,TGTGCCAGTAGTAACCGTTACACTGAAGCTTTCTTT,CASSNRYTEAFF
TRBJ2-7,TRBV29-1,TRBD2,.,TGCAGCGCTGAAAGCGGGGACGCCTACGAGCAGTACTTC,CSAESGDAYEQYF
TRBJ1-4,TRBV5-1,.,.,TGCGCCAGCAGCTTGGGGGTACAGGGCCTTAATGAAAAACTGTTTTTT,CASSLGVQGLNEKLFF
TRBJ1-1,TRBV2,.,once,TGTGCCAGCAGTGGGATTAGAGGAGGGGCTGAAGCTTTCTTT,CASSGIRGGAEAFF
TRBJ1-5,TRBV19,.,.,TGTGCCAGTAGGTTCCAGGGGACCCAGCCCCAGCATTTT,CASRFQGTQPQHF
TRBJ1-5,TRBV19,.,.,TGTGCCAGTAGTATCGGTCCCACCTACCAGCCCCAGCATTTT,CASSIGPTYQPQHF
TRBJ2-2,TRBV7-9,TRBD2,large,TGTGCCAGCAGCCTACTAGCGGGAGGGCCCGGGGAGCTGTTTTTT,CASSLLAGGPGELFF
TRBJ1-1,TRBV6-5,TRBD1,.,TGTGCCAGCACGAACCCCGGGACAGGGAACACTGAAGCTTTCTTT,CASTNPGTGNTEAFF
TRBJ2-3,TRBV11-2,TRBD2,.,TGTGCCAGCAGCTTAGATCCAGCGGGAGGGATAGATACGCAGTATTTT,CASSLDPAGGIDTQYF
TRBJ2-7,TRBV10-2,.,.,TGCGCCAGCAGCTACAGCGTCCACGAGCAGTACTTC,CASSYSVHEQYF
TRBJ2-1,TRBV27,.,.,TGTGCCAGCAGTCCGGGACTCAACTACAATGAGCAGTTCTTC,CASSPGLNYNEQFF
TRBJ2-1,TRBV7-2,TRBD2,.,TGTGCCAGCAGCCAAACTAGCGGGAGGGCCTGGGAGCAGTTCTTC,CASSQTSGRAWEQFF
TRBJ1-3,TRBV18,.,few,TGTGCCAGCTCACCAGAGATAGCTACTTTTGGAAACACCATATATTTT,CASSPEIATFGNTIYF
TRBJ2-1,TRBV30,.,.,TGTGCCTGTCCGGGACATAACCATGAGCAGTTCTTC,CACPGHNHEQFF
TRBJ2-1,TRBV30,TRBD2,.,TGTGCCTGGAGTCCCAGTCGTCCGCCGCTAGCGGGACCGGTCAATGAGCAGTTCTTC,CAWSPSRPPLAGPVNEQFF
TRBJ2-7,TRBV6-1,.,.,TGTGCCAGCAGTCCGGGACGGCACTACGAGCAGTACTTC,CASSPGRHYEQYF
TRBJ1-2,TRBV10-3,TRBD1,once,TGTGCCATCAGTGAGTCGGGACAGGGGGCTTATGGCTACACCTTC,CAISESGQGAYGYTF
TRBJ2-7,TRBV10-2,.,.,TGCGCCAGCAGCCCCCGGGACGGTGGGGGCGAGCAGTACTTC,CASSPRDGGGEQYF
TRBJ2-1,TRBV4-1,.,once,TGCGCCAGCAGCCAAGACACCCGGACTGCGTGGGATGAGCAGTTCTTC,CASSQDTRTAWDEQFF